The 32 T cell receptor beta chains listed next were all sequenced from one sample in a study of T cell repertoires in aging, cancer and after chemotherapy. TCR beta rearrangements were amplified from peripheral blood genomic DNA. TRB rearrangements spanning V, D and J were amplified using mixed TRB-A/B primers. TCRdb reprocessed the multiplex PCR reads with MiXCR, giving one entry per CDR3 protein. This table has 10,000 to 15,000 distinct CDR3 sequences, 25% to 30% appearing once. Sequenced: blood. The receptors come from a human donor with a blood cancer.

In this sample, this clonotype turned up once. With a much larger clone just one base away, this may be a read error. This chain joins TRBV10-3 and TRBJ1-4; D uncertain. V was trimmed by 10 bases and J by 7 bases, leaving 13 bases between them. The germline V gene encodes CDR1 ENHRY and CDR2 SYGVKD. The CDR3 runs 12 residues. In nucleotides, the CDR3 is TGTGCCACCGCTGAGGGTAGTGAAAAACTGTTTTTT. This encodes CATAEGSEKLFF.

This clonotype was observed a few times. The chain combines TRBV6-1 with TRBJ2-1, with 10 bases that match TRBD1. Germline-derived CDR1 and CDR2 are MNHNS and SASEGT. The CDR3 covers 18 residues. With 3 bases clipped from V and 6 bases from J, the junction kept 14 bases outside the gene matches. The CDR3 DNA reads TGTGCCAGCAGTGAGGGGTATCCACCGAGACAGGGGGCCAATGAGCAGTTCTTC. This encodes CASSEGYPPRQGANEQFF.

The J gene is TRBJ1-6, the V gene TRBV30, with TRBD1 matching 8 bases. The CDR3 spans 14 residues. CDR1 is GTSNPN and CDR2 is SVGIG in the germline V gene (reference sequence). Trimming at V came to 2 bases and at J to 6 bases, leaving 3 bases not matched to a gene. CDR3 loop: CAWSTGGGNSPLHF. The CDR3 DNA sequence: TGTGCCTGGAGTACAGGGGGTGGTAATTCACCCCTCCACTTT.

This clonotype is classed as medium-sized. V gene TRBV19 combines with J gene TRBJ2-2, with D perhaps TRBD2 (6 bases). The CDR3 has 15 residues. Germline lookup yields CDR1 LNHDA and CDR2 SQIVND (reference sequence). Trimming removed 3 bases at V and 2 bases at J, with 10 bases between. The chain's CDR3 is CASSIDGSNTGELFF. In DNA form, the CDR3 reads TGTGCCAGTAGTATCGACGGGAGTAACACCGGGGAGCTGTTTTTT.

As DNA, the CDR3 is TGTGCCTGGACAAGGACAGTCTCACCCCTCCACTTT. Translated, it gives CAWTRTVSPLHF. J is TRBJ1-6 and V is TRBV30; possibly TRBD1 for D (6 bases). Germline assignment: CDR1 GTSNPN and CDR2 SVGIG (reference sequence). Trimming removed 4 bases from V and 10 bases from J, with 11 bases in between. The CDR3 is 12 residues long.

This clonotype qualifies as medium-sized (0.01 to 0.1%). This chain uses TRBV29-1 with TRBJ2-5, with D tentatively TRBD1 (7 bases). The CDR3 length is 17 residues. V was trimmed by 5 bases and J by 5 bases, leaving 27 bases between them. Germline CDR1 and CDR2: SQVTM and ANQGSEA. The CDR3 sequence: CSVFGGTTGPQGETQYF. CDR3 DNA sequence: TGCAGCGTTTTCGGCGGGACGACAGGGCCTCAAGGGGAGACCCAGTACTTC.

In its sample, this clonotype ranks as medium-sized. The chain is built from TRBV27 and TRBJ1-4; TRBD1 agrees at 7 bases. The CDR3 loop spans 14 amino acids. Per the germline V gene, CDR1 is MNHEY and CDR2 is SMNVEV (reference sequence). V lost 4 bases and J lost 7; bases outside the gene matches: 6. The CDR3 coding sequence is TGTGCCAGCAGTTGGACAGGAGCCCTTGAAAAACTGTTTTTT. Its translation is CASSWTGALEKLFF.

With respect to this clonotype: This sequence may be a read error, since a much larger clone differs from it by one base. The chain uses TRBV15 and TRBJ2-1; TRBD2 matches at 7 bases. Germline loops: CDR1 LNHNV, CDR2 YYDKDF (reference sequence). Trimming at V came to 3 bases and at J to 11 bases, leaving 10 bases not matched to a gene. The CDR3 sequence is 14 residues long. CDR3 residues: CATSSYMGGNKQFF. CDR3 nucleotide sequence: TGTGCCACCAGCAGCTACATGGGAGGGAATAAGCAGTTCTTC.

This clonotype ranks as medium-sized. The chain uses TRBV19 and TRBJ2-7; no reliable D call. Germline V gene data show CDR1 as LNHDA and CDR2 as SQIVND (reference sequence). Trimming stripped 3 bases from V and 1 base from J, with 7 bases between. This CDR3 region has 13 residues. The CDR3 is CASSIGPSYEQYF. The DNA for the CDR3 is TGTGCCAGTAGTATTGGCCCTTCCTACGAGCAGTACTTC.

In its sample, this clonotype ranks as medium-sized. This chain connects TRBV27 to TRBJ2-7; TRBD2 might be the D (5 bases). Trimming shortened V by 5 bases and J by 2 bases, and 13 bases separated the two germline ends. This CDR3 contains 14 residues. The germline V gene encodes CDR1 MNHEY and CDR2 SMNVEV (reference sequence). Here the CDR3 reads CASSPWTSAYEQYV. CDR3 DNA sequence: TGTGCCAGCAGTCCCTGGACTTCCGCCTACGAGCAGTACGTC.

This clonotype was seen at least ten times. Here the CDR3 DNA reads TGTGCCAGCAGAACCTCCGGGACTACCTTAGCCAAAAACATTCAGTACTTC. Residues: CASRTSGTTLAKNIQYF. The chain has TRBV6-2 or TRBV6-3 and TRBJ2-4, with 7 positions matching TRBD2. The CDR3 spans 17 residues. The germline V gene encodes CDR1 MNHEY and CDR2 SVGEGT. The junction had 11 bases not matched to a gene; V was cut back by 6 bases and J by 0 bases.

A word on this clonotype: This may be a read error: a much more frequent sequence differs by one nucleotide. The genes are TRBV10-3 and TRBJ2-1, with 10 bases fitting TRBD1. After removal of 8 bases from V and 7 bases from J, the junction contained 8 bases not matched to a gene. CDR1 ENHRY and CDR2 SYGVKD come from the germline V gene. The CDR3 runs to 14 residues. CDR3 nucleotides: TGTGCCATCTGCCAGGGACAGGGGATTAATGAGCAGTTCTTC. As protein: CAICQGQGINEQFF.

With respect to this clonotype: A clone one base away is much larger, so this may be a read error. The chain uses TRBV18 and TRBJ2-7; 9 bases match TRBD1. The CDR3 has 16 amino acids. Germline V gives CDR1 KGHSH, CDR2 LQKENI. The CDR3 nucleotides are TGTACCAGCTCACCTCCGTGGGACAGGGAATCCTACGAGCAGTACTTC. Its protein is CTSSPPWDRESYEQYF. The full variable domain, its missing parts supplied by reference TRBV18 and TRBJ2-7, is NAGVMQNPRHLVRRRGQEARLRCSPMKGHSHVYWYRQLPEEGLKFMVYLQKENIIDESGMPKERFSAEFPKEGPSILRIQQVVRGDSAAYFCTSSPPWDRESYEQYFGPGTRLTVT.

This chain uses TRBV24-1 with TRBJ1-2, with a tentative D call TRBD1 (5 bases). V lost 4 bases and J 3 bases, leaving 11 bases between the germline ends. Germline-derived CDR1 and CDR2 are KGHDR and SFDVKD. The CDR3 has 14 amino acids. The CDR3 protein is CATSDRERDYGYTF. CDR3 bases: TGTGCCACCAGTGACAGGGAAAGGGACTATGGCTACACCTTC.

By proportion, this clonotype is medium-sized. This chain joins TRBV29-1 and TRBJ2-1, with D perhaps TRBD1 or TRBD2 (5 bases each). Per germline, CDR1 SQVTM and CDR2 ANQGSEA. This CDR3 is built from 14 residues. CDR3 DNA sequence: TGCACCCCCTGGGGGATAAGCTCCTACAATGAGCAGTTCTTC. Translation: CTPWGISSYNEQFF.

This clonotype is judged medium-sized. This chain uses TRBV29-1 with TRBJ1-1; 8 positions match TRBD1. Trimming cost V 6 bases and J 8 bases; bases outside gene matches: 8. Germline V lookup: CDR1 SQVTM, CDR2 ANQGSEA. The CDR3 covers 12 residues. The CDR3 region is CSVQYQGAEAFF. DNA for the CDR3: TGCAGCGTGCAGTATCAGGGGGCCGAAGCTTTCTTT.

DNA for the CDR3: TGTGCCAGCACCACCCAGGAGCCTACCACAGATACGCAGTATTTT. As protein: CASTTQEPTTDTQYF. The chain employs TRBV21-1 and TRBJ2-3. TRBV21-1 is tagged as a pseudogene. This CDR3 has 15 residues.

The table lists this clonotype with a few counts. V and J are TRBV6-1 and TRBJ1-2; D may be TRBD1 (5 bases). The length of the CDR3 is 15 residues. V gave up 6 bases and J gave up 3 bases, with 17 bases separating them. Germline lookup yields CDR1 MNHNS and CDR2 SASEGT. The CDR3 sequence: CASREHVRGDYGYTF. The DNA of the CDR3 is TGTGCCAGCAGGGAACACGTTCGGGGCGACTATGGCTACACCTTC.

This clonotype appeared a few times. This chain uses TRBV5-1 with TRBJ1-3, with D possibly TRBD1 on 5 matching bases. Trimming pared 0 bases from V and 2 bases from J, leaving 9 bases between. Germline V gene sequence: CDR1 SGHRS, CDR2 YFSETQ. The CDR3 has 15 amino acids. The CDR3 sequence: CASSLDGAAGNTIYF. Here the CDR3 DNA reads TGCGCCAGCAGCTTGGATGGGGCGGCTGGAAACACCATATATTTT.

This clonotype turned up a few times. The chain uses TRBV12-3 or TRBV12-4 and TRBJ2-7; D may be TRBD1 (6 bases). Trimming shortened V by 9 bases and J by 3 bases, and 12 bases separated the two germline ends. The CDR3 contains 12 residues. This CDR3 is CASEQGGYEQYF. The DNA for the CDR3 is TGTGCCAGTGAACAGGGTGGCTACGAGCAGTACTTC.

J is TRBJ2-7 and V is TRBV19; D may be TRBD2 (6 bases). CDR3 length equals 15 residues. V was pared by 5 bases and J by 2 bases, with 16 bases between. Germline V lookup: CDR1 LNHDA, CDR2 SQIVND (reference sequence). CDR3 sequence: CASSLNQLAAYEQYF. For the CDR3, the DNA is TGTGCCAGTAGTCTTAACCAACTAGCTGCCTACGAGCAGTACTTC.

This clonotype was found a few times. This rearrangement joins TRBV6-1 to TRBJ1-1, with a possible D match to TRBD1 (5 bases). The CDR3 runs to 15 residues. Per the germline V gene, CDR1 is MNHNS and CDR2 is SASEGT. V gave up 2 bases and J gave up 6 bases, with 16 bases separating them. The CDR3 DNA is TGTGCCAGCAGTGAATACGTAGGGGAAAGGGCTGAAGCTTTCTTT. Its translation is CASSEYVGERAEAFF.

This clonotype qualifies as medium-sized. V is TRBV29-1 and J is TRBJ2-1; D remains ambiguous. CDR3 size: 15 residues. Germline CDR1 reads SQVTM; CDR2 reads ANQGSEA. V was cut by 4 bases and J by 0 bases, with 13 bases left in between. CDR3 sequence reads: CSVVLAKLSYNEQFF. In nucleotides, the CDR3 is TGCAGCGTTGTTTTGGCTAAACTCTCCTACAATGAGCAGTTCTTC.

For this clonotype: A single base separates this from a much larger clone, so it may be a read error. Likely a read error: the CDR3 ends without its conserved phenylalanine or tryptophan. The chain links TRBV5-6 to TRBJ2-2; 9 bases fit TRBD1. CDR1 SGHDT and CDR2 YYEEEE come from the germline V gene. The J segment lost 6 bases and the V segment lost 4 bases, leaving 13 bases of the junction unmatched. CDR3 length equals 17 residues. The CDR3 bases are TGTGCCAGCAGCGTCGGAACCCTGGACAGGGGTCCCGGGGAGCTGTTTCTT. This codes for CASSVGTLDRGPGELFL.

The V and J genes are TRBV20-1 and TRBJ1-5; D is possibly TRBD1 (6 bases). Trimming removed 3 bases from V and 3 bases from J, with 12 bases in between. This CDR3 has 14 amino acids. Germline CDR1 is DFQATT and CDR2 is SNEGSKA (reference sequence). The CDR3, as DNA: TGCAGTGCTAGGGCCCAGGGGAACAATCAGCCCCAGCATTTT. Translation gives CSARAQGNNQPQHF.

This clonotype was observed a handful of times. V is TRBV5-4 and J is TRBJ2-5; D is ambiguous. Per the germline V gene, CDR1 is SGHNT and CDR2 is YYREEE (reference sequence). Trimming left V 4 bases short and J 7 bases short, with 20 bases between. CDR3 length: 15 residues. Here the CDR3 DNA reads TGTGCCAGCAGCCCTGACGGTCCCAGAAAGGTGACCCAGTACTTC. It translates to CASSPDGPRKVTQYF.

The chain uses TRBV12-3 or TRBV12-4 and TRBJ2-2, with 7 bases aligning to TRBD1. The CDR3 has 14 residues. Unmatched junction bases numbered 7, after V lost 5 bases and J lost 7 bases. For the CDR3, the DNA is TGTGCCAGCAGTCTGAGACAGGGTAGCGGGGAGCTGTTTTTT. It yields the protein CASSLRQGSGELFF.

This clonotype turned up a few times. CDR3 nucleotides: TGTGCCAGCAGCGGGAGCAGGGGGTTGGGCTACACCTTC. This encodes CASSGSRGLGYTF. The V call is TRBV5-4, the J call TRBJ1-2; the match to TRBD1 covers 7 bases. Trimming at V came to 4 bases and at J to 8 bases, leaving 8 bases not matched to a gene. Germline lookup yields CDR1 SGHNT and CDR2 YYREEE (reference sequence). This CDR3 is built from 13 residues. The whole variable domain, remainder taken from reference TRBV5-4 and TRBJ1-2, is ETGVTQSPTHLIKTRGQQVTLRCSSQSGHNTVSWYQQALGQGPQFIFQYYREEENGRGNFPPRFSGLQFPNYSSELNVNALELDDSALYLCASSGSRGLGYTFGSGTRLTVV.

This chain uses TRBV10-3 with TRBJ2-5; 11 bases map to TRBD2. This CDR3 region has 18 residues. The V gene's germline CDR1 is ENHRY and CDR2 SYGVKD. J was trimmed by 1 base and V by 4 bases; bases with no gene match: 11. The CDR3: CAISALAGDSPIQETQYF. The CDR3 DNA is TGTGCCATCAGTGCACTAGCGGGAGACTCCCCCATCCAAGAGACCCAGTACTTC.

This clonotype has ten or more counts. The chain recombines TRBV27 with TRBJ1-6; TRBD1 aligns across 9 bases. Germline values: CDR1 MNHEY, CDR2 SMNVEV (reference sequence). J was trimmed by 4 bases and V by 6 bases; bases with no gene match: 7. This CDR3 is built from 16 residues. The CDR3 region has the DNA TGTGCCAGCAGACTGGGACAGGGATTTTATAATTCACCCCTCCACTTT. Translated: CASRLGQGFYNSPLHF.

This clonotype was detected ten times or more. V usage is TRBV20-1 and J usage is TRBJ2-2, with D perhaps matching TRBD1 (5 bases). Trimming shortened V by 5 bases and J by 4 bases, and 11 bases separated the two germline ends. Germline V gene lookup returns CDR1 DFQATT and CDR2 SNEGSKA (reference sequence). The CDR3 sequence is 13 residues long. The CDR3 loop reads CSAWGQTTGELFF. The DNA of the CDR3 is TGCAGTGCTTGGGGCCAGACCACCGGGGAGCTGTTTTTT.

This clonotype came up many times. This sequence joins TRBV6-2 or TRBV6-3 and TRBJ2-7; no reliable D call. CDR1 is MNHEY and CDR2 is SVGEGT in the germline V gene. V lost 5 bases and J lost 2, with 19 bases in between. The CDR3 is made up of 16 amino acids. Written as DNA, the CDR3 is TGTGCCAGCAGTAGTGAAACCGGAAAACCCCCCTACGAGCAGTACTTC. Translation: CASSSETGKPPYEQYF.